This T cell receptor beta chain was profiled in a study of T cell responses to AZD1222 COVID-19 vaccine. This CDR3 is 14 amino acids long. CDR1 and CDR2 (germline): MNHNY, SVGAGI (reference sequence). The V end was cut by 6 bases, the J end by 4 bases, with 10 bases between. Sequencing was performed with immunoSEQ multiplex PCR; in TCRdb, only in-frame clones are kept and a portion is missing. The repertoire holds more than 100,000 clones, with 88% as singletons. Study conclusions and caveats: Females outnumbered males among donors, who were mostly white British; clonal diversity was possibly underestimated. Vaccination with two AZD1222 doses was followed by a rise in Spike-specific TCR breadth and depth.

In regard to this clone: Its target is not known.

The V and J genes are TRBV6-6 and TRBJ1-6; D unclear. The clonotype comes from an adult in good health. Sequences were derived from peripheral blood, sampled on day 0 of AZD1222 vaccination. The CDR3 DNA reads TGTGCCAGCAGCGAGACGGGGTATAATTCACCCCTCCACTTT. The encoded protein is CASSETGYNSPLHF.